In this sample, the clone carrying this T cell receptor (beta chain) turned up once. An end of the junction does not agree with germline; a read error may underlie this. These data come from a study of blood T cell repertoires in COVID-19. In germline, CDR1 is DFQATT, CDR2 SNEGSKA (reference sequence). There are 11 residues in the CDR3. Original methodology: For nucleated cells, counts were estimated from reference gene primer amplification. TCRdb's copy holds only in-frame clones and misses some; the assay was immunoSEQ multiplex PCR. V, J and clone size reflect that table, while D and trimming were determined from the DNA. The sample has over 200,000 clones, 90% seen once; the top ten hold roughly 15%. Study members were between about 18 and 89 years old and lived in 25 or so US regions.

The specimen sequenced was PBMCs or T cells enriched from blood (not recorded which). The rearrangement joins TRBV20-1 to TRBJ2-7, with 8 bases aligning to TRBD1. The receptor was derived from a man aged 30 to 45 who had been exposed to COVID-19. The chain's CDR3 is CSARTGATDFF. The CDR3 nucleotides read TGCAGTGCTAGGACAGGGGCCACGGATTTCTTC.